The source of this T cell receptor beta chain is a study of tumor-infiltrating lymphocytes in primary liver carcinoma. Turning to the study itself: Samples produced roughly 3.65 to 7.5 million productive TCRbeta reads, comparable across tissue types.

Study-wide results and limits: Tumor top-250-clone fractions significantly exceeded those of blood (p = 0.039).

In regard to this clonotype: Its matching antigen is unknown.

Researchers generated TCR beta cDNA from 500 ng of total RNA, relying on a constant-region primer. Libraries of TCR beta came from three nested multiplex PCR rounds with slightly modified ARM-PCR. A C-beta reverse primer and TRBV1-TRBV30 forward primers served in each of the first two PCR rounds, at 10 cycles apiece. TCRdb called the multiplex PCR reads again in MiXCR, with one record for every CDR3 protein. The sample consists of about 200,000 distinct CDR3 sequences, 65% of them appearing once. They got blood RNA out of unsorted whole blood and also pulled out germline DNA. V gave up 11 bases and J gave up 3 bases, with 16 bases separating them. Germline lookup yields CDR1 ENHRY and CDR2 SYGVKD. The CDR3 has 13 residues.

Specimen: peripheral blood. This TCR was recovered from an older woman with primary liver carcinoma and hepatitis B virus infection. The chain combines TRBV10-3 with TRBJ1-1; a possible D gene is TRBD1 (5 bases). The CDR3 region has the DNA TGTGCCGCCAACAAGGGGATGGACACTGAAGCTTTCTTT. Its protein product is CAANKGMDTEAFF.